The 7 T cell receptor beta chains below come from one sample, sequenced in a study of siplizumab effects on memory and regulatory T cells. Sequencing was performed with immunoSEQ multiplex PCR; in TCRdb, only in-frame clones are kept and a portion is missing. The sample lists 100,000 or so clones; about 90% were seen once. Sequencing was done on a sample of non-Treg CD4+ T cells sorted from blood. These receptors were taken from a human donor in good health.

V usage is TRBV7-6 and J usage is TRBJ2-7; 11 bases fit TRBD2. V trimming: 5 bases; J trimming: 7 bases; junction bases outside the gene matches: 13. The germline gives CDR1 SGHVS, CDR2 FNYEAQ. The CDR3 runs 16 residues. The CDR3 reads CASSPGLAVVRGEQYF. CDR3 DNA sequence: TGTGCCAGCAGCCCGGGACTAGCGGTAGTCAGGGGGGAGCAGTACTTC.

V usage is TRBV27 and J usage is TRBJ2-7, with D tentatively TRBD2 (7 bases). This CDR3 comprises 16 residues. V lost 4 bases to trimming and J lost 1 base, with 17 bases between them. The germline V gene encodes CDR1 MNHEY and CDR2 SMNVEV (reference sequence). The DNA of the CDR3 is TGTGCCAGCAGTTCTCAAGGGGGGGATAATTCCTACGAGCAGTACTTC. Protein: CASSSQGGDNSYEQYF.

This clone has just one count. The CDR3 nucleotides are TGTGCCAGCAGCTTTGGGCAGGCCTTCGCTTTCTTT. Translation gives CASSFGQAFAFF. V and J are TRBV5-6 and TRBJ1-1; D gene ambiguous. The V gene lost 2 bases and the J gene lost 11 bases, with 13 bases spanning the gap. CDR3 length equals 12 residues. Germline loops: CDR1 SGHDT, CDR2 YYEEEE.

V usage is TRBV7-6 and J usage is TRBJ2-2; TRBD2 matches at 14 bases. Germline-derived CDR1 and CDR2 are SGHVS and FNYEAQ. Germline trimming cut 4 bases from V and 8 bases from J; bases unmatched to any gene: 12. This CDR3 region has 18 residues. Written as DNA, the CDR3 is TGTGCCAGCAGCTCAATAAAAGGGACTAGCGGGAGTATGGGGGAGCTGTTTTTT. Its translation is CASSSIKGTSGSMGELFF. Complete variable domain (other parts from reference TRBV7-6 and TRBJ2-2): GAGVSQSPRYKVTKRGQDVALRCDPISGHVSLYWYRQALGQGPEFLTYFNYEAQQDKSGLPNDRFSAERPEGSISTLTIQRTEQRDSAMYRCASSSIKGTSGSMGELFFGEGSRLTVL.

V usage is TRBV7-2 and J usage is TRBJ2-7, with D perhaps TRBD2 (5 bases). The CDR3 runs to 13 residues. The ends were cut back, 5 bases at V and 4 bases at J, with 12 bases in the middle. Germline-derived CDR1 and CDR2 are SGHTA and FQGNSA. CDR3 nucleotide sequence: TGTGCCAGCAGCCCTCCGGGGATATACGAGCAGTACTTC. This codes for CASSPPGIYEQYF. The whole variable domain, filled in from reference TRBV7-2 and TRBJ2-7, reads GAGVSQSPSNKVTEKGKDVELRCDPISGHTALYWYRQSLGQGLEFLIYFQGNSAPDKSGLPSDRFSAERTGGSVSTLTIQRTQQEDSAVYLCASSPPGIYEQYFGPGTRLTVT.

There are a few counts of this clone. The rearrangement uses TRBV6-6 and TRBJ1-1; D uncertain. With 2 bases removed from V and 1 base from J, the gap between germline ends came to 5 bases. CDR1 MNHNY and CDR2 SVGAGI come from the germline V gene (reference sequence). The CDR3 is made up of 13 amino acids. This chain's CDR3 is CASSYVKNTEAFF. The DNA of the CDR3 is TGTGCCAGCAGTTACGTGAAGAACACTGAAGCTTTCTTT.

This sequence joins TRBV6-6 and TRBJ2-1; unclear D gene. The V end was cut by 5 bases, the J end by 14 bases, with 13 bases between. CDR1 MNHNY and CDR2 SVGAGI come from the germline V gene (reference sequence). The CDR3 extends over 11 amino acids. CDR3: CASSRSTVEFF. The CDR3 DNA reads TGTGCCAGCAGTCGGTCTACCGTGGAGTTCTTC.